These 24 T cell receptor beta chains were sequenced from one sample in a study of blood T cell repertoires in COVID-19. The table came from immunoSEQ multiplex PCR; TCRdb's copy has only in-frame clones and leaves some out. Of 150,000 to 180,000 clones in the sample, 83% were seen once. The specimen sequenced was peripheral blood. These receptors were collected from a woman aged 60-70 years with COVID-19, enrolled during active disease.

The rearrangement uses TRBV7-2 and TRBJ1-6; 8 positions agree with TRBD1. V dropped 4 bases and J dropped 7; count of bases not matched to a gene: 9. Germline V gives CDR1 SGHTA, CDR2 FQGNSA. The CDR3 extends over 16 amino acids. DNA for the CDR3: TGTGCCAGCAGCTCCGACAGGGGATGGAGGAATTCACCCCTCCACTTT. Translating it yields CASSSDRGWRNSPLHF.

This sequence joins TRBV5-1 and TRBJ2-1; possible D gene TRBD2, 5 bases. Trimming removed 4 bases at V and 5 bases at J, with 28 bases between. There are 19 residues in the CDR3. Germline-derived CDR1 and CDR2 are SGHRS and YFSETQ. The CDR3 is CASSRIPSSADSKHNEQFF. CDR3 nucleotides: TGCGCCAGCAGCCGAATACCTTCGTCCGCGGACTCAAAGCACAATGAGCAGTTCTTC. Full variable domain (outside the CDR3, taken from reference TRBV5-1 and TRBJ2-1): KAGVTQTPRYLIKTRGQQVTLSCSPISGHRSVSWYQQTPGQGLQFLFEYFSETQRNKGNFPGRFSGRQFSNSRSEMNVSTLELGDSALYLCASSRIPSSADSKHNEQFFGPGTRLTVL.

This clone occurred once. The CDR3 region has the DNA TGTGCCAGTAGTATACAGGGGGCAGGGCAGCCCCAGCATTTT. This codes for CASSIQGAGQPQHF. V gene TRBV19 combines with J gene TRBJ1-5; 8 nucleotides agree with TRBD1. Germline-derived CDR1 and CDR2 are LNHDA and SQIVND (reference sequence). The CDR3 has 14 amino acids. Unmatched junction bases numbered 4, after V lost 2 bases and J lost 7 bases.

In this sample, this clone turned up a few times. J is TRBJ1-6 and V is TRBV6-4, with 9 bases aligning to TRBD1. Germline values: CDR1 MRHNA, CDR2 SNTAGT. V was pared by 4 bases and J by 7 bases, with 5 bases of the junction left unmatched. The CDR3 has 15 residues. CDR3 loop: CASSVSGTGNSPLHF. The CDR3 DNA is TGTGCCAGCAGTGTCTCCGGGACAGGGAATTCACCCCTCCACTTT.

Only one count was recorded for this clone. Written as DNA, the CDR3 is TGTGCCAGCAGTGACAGGACAGGGTACACCGGGGAGCTGTTTTTT. It translates to CASSDRTGYTGELFF. The V and J genes are TRBV6-1 and TRBJ2-2; TRBD1 aligns across 8 bases. Trimming at V came to 3 bases and at J to 3 bases, leaving 3 bases not matched to a gene. CDR1 and CDR2 from the germline V gene are MNHNS and SASEGT. This CDR3 is 15 amino acids long.

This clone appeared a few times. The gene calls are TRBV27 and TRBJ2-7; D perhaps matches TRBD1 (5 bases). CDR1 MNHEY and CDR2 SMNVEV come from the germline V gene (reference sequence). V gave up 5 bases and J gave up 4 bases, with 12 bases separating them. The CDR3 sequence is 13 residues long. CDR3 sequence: CASSETESYEQYV. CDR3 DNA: TGTGCCAGCAGTGAGACAGAAAGTTACGAGCAGTACGTC.

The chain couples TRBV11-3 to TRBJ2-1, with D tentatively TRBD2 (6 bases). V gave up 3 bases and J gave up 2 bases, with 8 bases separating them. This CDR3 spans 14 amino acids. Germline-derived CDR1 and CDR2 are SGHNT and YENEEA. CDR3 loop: CASSLGGTYNEQFF. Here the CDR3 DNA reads TGTGCCAGCAGCTTGGGGGGAACCTACAATGAGCAGTTCTTC.

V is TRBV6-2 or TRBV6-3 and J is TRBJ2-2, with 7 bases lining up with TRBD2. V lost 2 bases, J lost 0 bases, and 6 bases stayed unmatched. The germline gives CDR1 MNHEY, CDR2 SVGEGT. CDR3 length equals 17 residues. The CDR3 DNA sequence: TGTGCCAGCAGTTACAGGGCGAGCGGGACGAACACCGGGGAGCTGTTTTTT. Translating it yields CASSYRASGTNTGELFF.

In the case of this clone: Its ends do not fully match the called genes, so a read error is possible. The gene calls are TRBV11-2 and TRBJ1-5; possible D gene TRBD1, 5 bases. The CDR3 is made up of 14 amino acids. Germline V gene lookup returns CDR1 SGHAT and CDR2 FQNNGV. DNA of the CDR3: TGTGCCAGCAACTTATTGACAGTCAATCAGCCCCAGCATTTT. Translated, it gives CASNLLTVNQPQHF.

The CDR3 nucleotides read TGTGCCAGCAGCGAGGACGGGGGAGTGCCTAACTATGGCTACACCTTC. Protein: CASSEDGGVPNYGYTF. This rearrangement joins TRBV3-1 (or the pseudogene TRBV3-2) to TRBJ1-2, with D perhaps TRBD1 (5 bases). The CDR3 consists of 16 residues. V lost 5 bases and J 0 bases, leaving 16 bases between the germline ends. Germline-derived CDR1 and CDR2 are LGHDT and YNNKEL (reference sequence).

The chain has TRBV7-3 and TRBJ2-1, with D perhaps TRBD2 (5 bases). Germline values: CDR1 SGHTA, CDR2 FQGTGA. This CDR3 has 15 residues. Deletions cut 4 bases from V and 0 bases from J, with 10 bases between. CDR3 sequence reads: CASSWTGSSYNEQFF. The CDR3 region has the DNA TGTGCCAGCAGCTGGACGGGGAGCTCCTACAATGAGCAGTTCTTC.

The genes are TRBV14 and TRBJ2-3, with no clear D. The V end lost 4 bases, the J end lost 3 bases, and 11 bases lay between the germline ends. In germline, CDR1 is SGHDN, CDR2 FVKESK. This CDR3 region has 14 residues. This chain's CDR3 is CASSLGTQTDTQYF. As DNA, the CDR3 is TGTGCCAGCAGCCTAGGTACACAGACAGATACGCAGTATTTT.

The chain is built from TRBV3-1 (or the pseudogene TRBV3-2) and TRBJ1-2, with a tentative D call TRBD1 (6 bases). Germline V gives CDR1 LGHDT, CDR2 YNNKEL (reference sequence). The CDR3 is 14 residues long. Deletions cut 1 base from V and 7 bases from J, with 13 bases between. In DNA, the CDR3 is TGTGCCAGCAGCCAAGGGGGAACAGGGATTGGCTACACCTTC. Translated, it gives CASSQGGTGIGYTF.

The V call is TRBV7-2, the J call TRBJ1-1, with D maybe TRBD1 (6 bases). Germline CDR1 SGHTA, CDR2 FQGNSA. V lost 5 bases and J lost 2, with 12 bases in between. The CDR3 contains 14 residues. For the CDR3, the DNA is TGTGCCAGCAGCCCCCCACAGGGTAACACTGAAGCTTTCTTT. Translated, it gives CASSPPQGNTEAFF.

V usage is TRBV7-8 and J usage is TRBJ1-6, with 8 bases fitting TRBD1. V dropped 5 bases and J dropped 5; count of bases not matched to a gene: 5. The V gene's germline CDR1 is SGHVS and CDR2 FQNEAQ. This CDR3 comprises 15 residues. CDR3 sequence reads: CASSPGDRNNSPLHF. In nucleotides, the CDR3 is TGTGCCAGCAGCCCTGGGGACAGGAATAATTCACCCCTCCACTTT.

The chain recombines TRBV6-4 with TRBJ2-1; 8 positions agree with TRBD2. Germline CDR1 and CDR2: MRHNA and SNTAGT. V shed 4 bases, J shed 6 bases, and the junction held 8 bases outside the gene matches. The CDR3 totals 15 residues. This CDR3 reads CASSAVAGRVNEQFF. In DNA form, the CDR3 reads TGTGCCAGCAGTGCCGTAGCGGGAAGGGTCAATGAGCAGTTCTTC.

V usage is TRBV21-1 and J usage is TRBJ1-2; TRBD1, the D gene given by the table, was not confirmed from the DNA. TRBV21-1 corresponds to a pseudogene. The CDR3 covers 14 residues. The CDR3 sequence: CASSKEKGYYGYTF. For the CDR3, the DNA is TGTGCCAGCAGCAAAGAGAAGGGGTACTATGGCTACACCTTC.

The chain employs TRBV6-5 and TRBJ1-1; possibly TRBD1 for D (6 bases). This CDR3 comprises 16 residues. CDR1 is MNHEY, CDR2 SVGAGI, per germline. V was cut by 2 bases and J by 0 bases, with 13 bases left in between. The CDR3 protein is CASSYGNQGLNTEAFF. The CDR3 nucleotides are TGTGCCAGCAGTTACGGGAATCAGGGGTTGAACACTGAAGCTTTCTTT.

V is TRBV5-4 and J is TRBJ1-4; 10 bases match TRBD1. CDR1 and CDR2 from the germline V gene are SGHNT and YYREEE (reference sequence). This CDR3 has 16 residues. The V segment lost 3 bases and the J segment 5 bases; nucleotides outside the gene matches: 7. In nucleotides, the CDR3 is TGTGCCAGCAGCTCCAGAGACAGGGGGCAAAATGAAAAACTGTTTTTT. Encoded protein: CASSSRDRGQNEKLFF.

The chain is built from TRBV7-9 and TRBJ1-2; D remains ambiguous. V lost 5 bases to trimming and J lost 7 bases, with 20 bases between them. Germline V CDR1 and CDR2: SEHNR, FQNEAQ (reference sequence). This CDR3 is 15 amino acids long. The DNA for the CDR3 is TGTGCCAGCAGCCCTACGGCGGGGAGAGGGTTTGGCTACACCTTC. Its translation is CASSPTAGRGFGYTF. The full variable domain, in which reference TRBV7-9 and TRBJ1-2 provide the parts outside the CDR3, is DTGVSQNPRHKITKRGQNVTFRCDPISEHNRLYWYRQTLGQGPEFLTYFQNEAQLEKSRLLSDRFSAERPKGSFSTLEIQRTEQGDSAMYLCASSPTAGRGFGYTFGSGTRLTVV.

CDR3 nucleotide sequence: TGCAGCGTTGAGCGGGATACCGTCACTGAAGCTTTCTTT. This codes for CSVERDTVTEAFF. The chain is built from TRBV29-1 and TRBJ1-1; no firm D call. Looked up from germline, CDR1 is SQVTM and CDR2 is ANQGSEA. The CDR3 loop spans 13 amino acids. Trimming took off 3 bases at V and 4 bases at J, with 12 bases between the two ends.

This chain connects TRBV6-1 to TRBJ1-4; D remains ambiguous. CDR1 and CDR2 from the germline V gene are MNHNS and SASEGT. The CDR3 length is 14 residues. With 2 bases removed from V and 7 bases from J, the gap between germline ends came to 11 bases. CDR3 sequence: CASSENTSGEKLFF. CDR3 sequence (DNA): TGTGCCAGCAGTGAAAATACATCGGGTGAAAAACTGTTTTTT.

CDR3: CASGLFTSRGELFF. In DNA, the CDR3 is TGTGCTAGTGGTTTGTTCACCAGCAGGGGGGAGCTGTTTTTT. The chain carries TRBV12-5 and TRBJ2-2; no reliable D call. Trimming took 2 bases from V and 8 from J, leaving 12 bases between them. This CDR3 region has 14 residues. Germline V gene lookup returns CDR1 LGHNT and CDR2 FRNRAP. Full variable domain (missing parts from reference TRBV12-5 and TRBJ2-2): DARVTQTPRHKVTEMGQEVTMRCQPILGHNTVFWYRQTMMQGLELLAYFRNRAPLDDSGMPKDRFSAEMPDATLATLKIQPSEPRDSAVYFCASGLFTSRGELFFGEGSRLTVL.

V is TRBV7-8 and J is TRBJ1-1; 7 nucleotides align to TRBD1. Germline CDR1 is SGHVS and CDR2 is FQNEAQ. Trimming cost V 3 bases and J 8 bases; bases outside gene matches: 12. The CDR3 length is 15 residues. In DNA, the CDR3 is TGTGCCAGCAGCTTTATTTCCGGGACAGCGATGGAAGCTTTCTTT. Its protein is CASSFISGTAMEAFF.